Listed here are 9 T cell receptor beta chains from one sample, sequenced in a study of brain T cells in children with intractable seizures. Produced via immunoSEQ multiplex PCR; TCRdb's table is partial and in-frame only. Among about 340,000 clones listed, nearly 95% were seen once. Indicated time point: blood from clinic visit 5 months post-surgery; TSC patient then seizure free. The specimen comprised peripheral blood, sampled less than 6 months after surgery. The receptors were gathered from a boy younger than two with tuberous sclerosis and intractable seizures.

The chain couples TRBV27 to TRBJ2-1; D may be TRBD1 or TRBD2 (6 bases each). The V gene lost 6 bases and the J gene lost 1 base, with 16 bases spanning the gap. From germline, CDR1 is MNHEY and CDR2 SMNVEV (reference sequence). The CDR3 loop spans 16 amino acids. The CDR3 protein is CASRGFGGRSYNEQFF. In DNA form, the CDR3 reads TGTGCCAGCAGGGGGTTTGGGGGGCGATCCTACAATGAGCAGTTCTTC.

The rearrangement joins TRBV30 to TRBJ1-2; D perhaps matches TRBD1 (5 bases). The CDR3 runs to 11 residues. V was clipped by 0 bases and J by 10 bases, with 9 bases between them. The V gene's germline CDR1 is GTSNPN and CDR2 SVGIG (reference sequence). The DNA for the CDR3 is TGTGCCTGGAGTGTTAGGGGCAACTACACCTTC. This codes for CAWSVRGNYTF.

This clone was counted once. This chain uses TRBV2 with TRBJ2-5, with TRBD2 matching 14 bases. The CDR3 sequence is 17 residues long. Germline V gene data show CDR1 as SNHLY and CDR2 as FYNNEI. With 6 bases clipped from V and 5 bases from J, the junction kept 11 bases outside the gene matches. The chain's CDR3 is CASSARLAGGPVETQYF. CDR3 sequence (DNA): TGTGCCAGCAGCGCCAGACTAGCGGGAGGGCCGGTGGAGACCCAGTACTTC.

The chain links TRBV11-2 to TRBJ2-7; D call uncertain. Germline-derived CDR1 and CDR2 are SGHAT and FQNNGV. V was trimmed by 1 base and J by 3 bases, leaving 16 bases between them. The CDR3 contains 16 residues. DNA of the CDR3: TGTGCCAGCAGCTTAGTCAACGGTCTTATCAACTACGAGCAGTACTTC. Its protein product is CASSLVNGLINYEQYF.

The V gene is TRBV7-2, the J gene TRBJ2-1, with D perhaps TRBD2 (6 bases). Germline CDR1 is SGHTA and CDR2 is FQGNSA. Deletions cut 9 bases from V and 8 bases from J, with 20 bases between. CDR3 length equals 14 residues. CDR3 sequence reads: CASTQAGTWDEQFF. As DNA, the CDR3 is TGTGCCAGTACCCAGGCGGGGACCTGGGATGAGCAGTTCTTC.

The rearrangement links TRBV28 to TRBJ1-5; D is undetermined. V shed 3 bases and J shed 2 bases, with 14 bases lying between them. This CDR3 region has 16 residues. Looked up from germline, CDR1 is MDHEN and CDR2 is SYDVKM. The DNA for the CDR3 is TGTGCCAGCAGTTTTGTGCACGACACAGGCAATCAGCCCCAGCATTTT. Its protein is CASSFVHDTGNQPQHF.

Written as DNA, the CDR3 is TGCAGCGTTCACAGGGAATCGAACACTGAAGCTTTCTTT. This codes for CSVHRESNTEAFF. V gene TRBV29-1 combines with J gene TRBJ1-1; weak D call: TRBD1 (6 bases). V was pared by 5 bases and J by 1 base, with 11 bases between. There are 13 residues in the CDR3. The V gene's germline CDR1 is SQVTM and CDR2 ANQGSEA.

The chain combines TRBV11-2 with TRBJ2-5; the match to TRBD1 covers 8 bases. CDR3 size: 16 residues. Trimming cost V 5 bases and J 1 base; bases outside gene matches: 9. CDR1 is SGHAT, CDR2 FQNNGV, per germline. The CDR3 here is CASSKGDRGLQETQYF. As DNA, the CDR3 is TGTGCCAGCAGCAAAGGAGACAGGGGACTCCAAGAGACCCAGTACTTC.

V gene TRBV4-1 combines with J gene TRBJ1-1; D call uncertain. V lost 3 bases to trimming and J lost 0 bases, with 11 bases between them. Germline values: CDR1 MGHRA, CDR2 YSYEKL. The length of the CDR3 is 15 residues. The DNA of the CDR3 is TGCGCCAGCAGCCACCAGAGGGCCCTGAACACTGAAGCTTTCTTT. Protein: CASSHQRALNTEAFF.